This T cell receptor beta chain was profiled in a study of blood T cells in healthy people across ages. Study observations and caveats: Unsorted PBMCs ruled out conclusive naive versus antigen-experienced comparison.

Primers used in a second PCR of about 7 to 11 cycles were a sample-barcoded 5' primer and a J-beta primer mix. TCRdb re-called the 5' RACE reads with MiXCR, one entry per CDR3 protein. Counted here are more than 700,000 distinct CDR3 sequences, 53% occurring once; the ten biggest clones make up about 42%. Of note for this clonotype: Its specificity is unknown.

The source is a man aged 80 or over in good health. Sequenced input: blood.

This CDR3 is CSAIGTSGRANEQFF. The CDR3 nucleotides read TGCAGTGCAATAGGGACTAGCGGGAGAGCTAATGAGCAGTTCTTC. The chain carries TRBV20-1 and TRBJ2-1, with 14 bases fitting TRBD2. The length of the CDR3 is 15 residues. Germline V gene sequence: CDR1 DFQATT, CDR2 SNEGSKA (reference sequence). J lost 7 bases, V lost 6 bases, and 8 bases had no gene match.